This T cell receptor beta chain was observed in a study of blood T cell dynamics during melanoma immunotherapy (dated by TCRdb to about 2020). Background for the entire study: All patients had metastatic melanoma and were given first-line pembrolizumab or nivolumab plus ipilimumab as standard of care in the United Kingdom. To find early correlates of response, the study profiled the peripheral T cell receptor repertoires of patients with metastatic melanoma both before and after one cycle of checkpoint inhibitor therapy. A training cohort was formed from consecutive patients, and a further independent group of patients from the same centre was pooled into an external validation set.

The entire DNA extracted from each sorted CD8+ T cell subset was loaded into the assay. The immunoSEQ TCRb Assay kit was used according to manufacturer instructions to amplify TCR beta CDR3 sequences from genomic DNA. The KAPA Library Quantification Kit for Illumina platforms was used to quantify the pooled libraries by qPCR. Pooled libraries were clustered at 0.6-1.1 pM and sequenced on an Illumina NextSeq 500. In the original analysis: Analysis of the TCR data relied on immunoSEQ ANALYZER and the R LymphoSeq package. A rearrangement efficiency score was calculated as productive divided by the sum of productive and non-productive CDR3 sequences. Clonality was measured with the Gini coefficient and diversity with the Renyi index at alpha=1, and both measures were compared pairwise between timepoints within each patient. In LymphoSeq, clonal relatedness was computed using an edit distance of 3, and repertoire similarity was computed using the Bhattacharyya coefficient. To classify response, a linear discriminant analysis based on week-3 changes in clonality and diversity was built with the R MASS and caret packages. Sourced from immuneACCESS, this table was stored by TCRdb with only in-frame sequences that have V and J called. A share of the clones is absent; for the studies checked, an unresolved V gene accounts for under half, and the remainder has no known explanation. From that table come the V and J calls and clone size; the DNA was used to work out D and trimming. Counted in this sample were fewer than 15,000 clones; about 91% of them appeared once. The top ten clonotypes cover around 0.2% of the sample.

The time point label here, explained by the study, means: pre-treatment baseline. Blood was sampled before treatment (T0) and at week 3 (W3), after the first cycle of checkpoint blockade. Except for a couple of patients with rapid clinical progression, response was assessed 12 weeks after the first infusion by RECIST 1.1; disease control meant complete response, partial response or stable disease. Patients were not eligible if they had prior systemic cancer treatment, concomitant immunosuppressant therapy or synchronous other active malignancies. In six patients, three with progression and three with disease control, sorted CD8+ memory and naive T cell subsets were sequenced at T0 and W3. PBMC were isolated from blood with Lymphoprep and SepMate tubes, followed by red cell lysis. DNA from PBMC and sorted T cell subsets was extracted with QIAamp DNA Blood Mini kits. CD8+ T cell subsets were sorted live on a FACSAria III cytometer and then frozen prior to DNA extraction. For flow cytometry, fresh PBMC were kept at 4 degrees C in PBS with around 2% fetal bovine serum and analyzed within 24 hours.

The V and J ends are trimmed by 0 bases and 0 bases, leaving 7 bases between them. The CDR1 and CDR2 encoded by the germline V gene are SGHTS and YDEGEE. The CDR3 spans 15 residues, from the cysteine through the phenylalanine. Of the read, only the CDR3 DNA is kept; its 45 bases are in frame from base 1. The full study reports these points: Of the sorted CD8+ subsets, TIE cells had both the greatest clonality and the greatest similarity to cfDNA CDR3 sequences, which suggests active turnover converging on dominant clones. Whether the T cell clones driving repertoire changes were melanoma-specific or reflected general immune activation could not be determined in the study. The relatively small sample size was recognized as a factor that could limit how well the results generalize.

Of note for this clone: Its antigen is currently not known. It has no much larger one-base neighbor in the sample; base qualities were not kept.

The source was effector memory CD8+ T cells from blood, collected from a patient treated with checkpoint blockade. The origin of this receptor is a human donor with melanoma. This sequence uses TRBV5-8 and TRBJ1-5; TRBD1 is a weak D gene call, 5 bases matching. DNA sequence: TGTGCCAGCAGCTTGGAAGGGGATAGCAATCAGCCCCAGCATTTT. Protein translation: CASSLEGDSNQPQHF.